The 22 T cell receptor beta chains presented below share a single source sample, sequenced in a study of cytomegalovirus exposure and HLA in healthy donors. The PCR used 60 Vbeta and 13 Jbeta primers. Sequencing used immunoSEQ multiplex PCR; TCRdb keeps in-frame clones, though not all of them. Counted here are 150,000 to 200,000 clones, over 75% occurring once; the ten biggest clones make up around an eighth. The sequenced material came from PBMCs. All receptors come from a man aged 50 to 60 in good health and CMV-seropositive.

V and J are TRBV4-1 and TRBJ2-7; a possible D gene is TRBD1 (6 bases). Trimming took 0 bases from V and 0 from J, leaving 9 bases between them. CDR3 length: 15 residues. CDR1 is MGHRA, CDR2 YSYEKL, per germline. The chain's CDR3 is CASSQEGHSSYEQYV. As DNA, the CDR3 is TGCGCCAGCAGCCAAGAGGGACATAGCTCCTACGAGCAGTACGTC.

As to this clone: Other DNA sequences within the sample encode an identical CDR3. The V and J genes are TRBV29-1 and TRBJ2-7, with 7 bases fitting TRBD1. Germline loops: CDR1 SQVTM, CDR2 ANQGSEA. V dropped 6 bases and J dropped 6; count of bases not matched to a gene: 14. The CDR3 consists of 14 residues. The CDR3 loop is CSVVTTGLYGEQYF. CDR3 sequence (DNA): TGCAGCGTGGTTACGACAGGGCTTTATGGCGAGCAGTACTTC.

The chain joins TRBV5-6 to TRBJ1-2; D is possibly TRBD1 (6 bases). V was clipped by 1 base and J by 6 bases, with 10 bases between them. The CDR3 length is 13 residues. Germline CDR1 SGHDT, CDR2 YYEEEE. The CDR3 DNA follows: TGTGCCAGCAGCTTGACAGGGTCCGATGGCTACACCTTC. This gives the protein CASSLTGSDGYTF.

V and J are TRBV6-4 and TRBJ2-2; TRBD2 might be the D (5 bases). Germline CDR1 is MRHNA and CDR2 is SNTAGT. This CDR3 spans 19 amino acids. The germline V and J ends were trimmed by 7 bases and 4 bases, with 28 bases remaining between them. CDR3 nucleotide sequence: TGTGCCAGCACTAGAGAGGACGGAGTTTTATTAGGGAGCACCGGGGAGCTGTTTTTT. Its translation: CASTREDGVLLGSTGELFF.

This clone was recorded a few times. The chain recombines TRBV19 with TRBJ2-6; 12 positions match TRBD2. Germline CDR1 is LNHDA and CDR2 is SQIVND (reference sequence). Trimming removed 8 bases from V and 2 bases from J; junction bases left unmatched: 7. The CDR3 runs 17 residues. CDR3 DNA: TGTGCCAGTCAGAGGACTAGCGGGAATGCTGGGGCCAACGTCCTGACTTTC. Protein sequence: CASQRTSGNAGANVLTF.

J is TRBJ1-5 and V is TRBV2; D might be TRBD1 (5 bases). Germline-derived CDR1 and CDR2 are SNHLY and FYNNEI. The CDR3 has 12 amino acids. V was trimmed by 11 bases and J by 1 base, leaving 9 bases between them. CDR3 residues: CAQGSSNQPQHF. The CDR3 DNA sequence: TGTGCCCAGGGCTCAAGCAATCAGCCCCAGCATTTT.

This clone was seen many times. The V and J genes are TRBV27 and TRBJ1-1; D is ambiguous. There are 12 residues in the CDR3. Germline V lookup: CDR1 MNHEY, CDR2 SMNVEV (reference sequence). Trimming pared 5 bases from V and 4 bases from J, leaving 8 bases between. CDR3 sequence (DNA): TGTGCCAGCAGTCACGGAGCCACTGAAGCTTTCTTT. Encoded protein: CASSHGATEAFF.

The chain is built from TRBV7-6 and TRBJ1-1; possibly TRBD1 for D (6 bases). The CDR3 extends over 15 amino acids. Germline V gene lookup returns CDR1 SGHVS and CDR2 FNYEAQ. V lost 1 base and J 0 bases, leaving 9 bases between the germline ends. CDR3 region: CASSLGTAMNTEAFF. DNA of the CDR3: TGTGCCAGCAGCTTAGGGACAGCCATGAACACTGAAGCTTTCTTT.

This clone showed up just once. J is TRBJ2-5 and V is TRBV10-3; possibly TRBD2 for D (5 bases). This CDR3 is 15 amino acids long. V was pared by 3 bases and J by 1 base, with 12 bases between. Germline V gene lookup returns CDR1 ENHRY and CDR2 SYGVKD. The CDR3 DNA follows: TGTGCCATCAGTGAACCGGGGAAGGGCCAAGAGACCCAGTACTTC. Translating gives CAISEPGKGQETQYF.

The genes are TRBV5-1 and TRBJ1-3, with TRBD1 as a possible D gene (5 bases). V gave up 0 bases and J gave up 2 bases, with 12 bases separating them. CDR3 length equals 16 residues. Germline CDR1 is SGHRS and CDR2 is YFSETQ. The CDR3 region has the DNA TGCGCCAGCAGCTTGGCAGGGTCCTCCCCTGGAAACACCATATATTTT. Encoded protein: CASSLAGSSPGNTIYF.

This chain uses TRBV18 with TRBJ1-1; TRBD1 agrees at 7 bases. The CDR3 has 14 residues. The germline V gene encodes CDR1 KGHSH and CDR2 LQKENI. V was clipped by 8 bases and J by 0 bases; unmatched bases: 6. CDR3 in amino acids: CASTGATMNTEAFF. The DNA for the CDR3 is TGTGCCAGCACAGGGGCCACCATGAACACTGAAGCTTTCTTT.

This clone was detected once. CDR3 in amino acids: CASSEGVYSNQPQHF. The CDR3 DNA is TGTGCCAGCAGTGAAGGAGTATATAGCAATCAGCCCCAGCATTTT. The rearrangement joins TRBV6-4 to TRBJ1-5; no firm D call. This CDR3 comprises 15 residues. The germline V gene has CDR1 MRHNA and CDR2 SNTAGT. Trimming took off 3 bases at V and 0 bases at J, with 9 bases between the two ends.

This sequence joins TRBV2 and TRBJ2-1; D perhaps matches TRBD2 (7 bases). There are 16 residues in the CDR3. V gave up 3 bases and J gave up 6 bases, with 18 bases separating them. Germline CDR1 is SNHLY and CDR2 is FYNNEI. The CDR3 reads CASSEGRWGGLNEQFF. CDR3 in DNA: TGTGCCAGCAGTGAGGGGAGGTGGGGGGGCCTCAATGAGCAGTTCTTC.

To note about this clone: Other nucleotide sequences from this sample produce the same CDR3. The V gene is TRBV9, the J gene TRBJ1-2; D is perhaps TRBD1 (5 bases). The CDR3 covers 14 residues. CDR1 is SGDLS, CDR2 YYNGEE, per germline. The V end was cut by 3 bases, the J end by 4 bases, with 13 bases between. This chain's CDR3 is CASSARDSLYGYTF. Written as DNA, the CDR3 is TGTGCCAGCAGCGCTCGAGACAGCCTCTATGGCTACACCTTC. Full variable domain (remainder filled in from reference TRBV9 and TRBJ1-2): DSGVTQTPKHLITATGQRVTLRCSPRSGDLSVYWYQQSLDQGLQFLIQYYNGEERAKGNILERFSAQQFPDLHSELNLSSLELGDSALYFCASSARDSLYGYTFGSGTRLTVV.

The CDR3 reads CASSARDNSYEQYV. The CDR3 nucleotides are TGTGCCAGCAGTGCAAGGGACAACTCCTACGAGCAGTACGTC. The chain couples TRBV6-1 to TRBJ2-7; D is perhaps TRBD1 (6 bases). The V gene's germline CDR1 is MNHNS and CDR2 SASEGT. Between the trimmed V and J ends, which lost 4 bases and 0 bases, there was a span of 10 bases. The CDR3 is 14 residues long.

The chain couples TRBV7-9 to TRBJ2-7; TRBD2 matches 8 bases. The germline gives CDR1 SEHNR, CDR2 FQNEAQ (reference sequence). V was clipped by 1 base and J by 10 bases; unmatched bases: 6. The CDR3 consists of 13 residues. As DNA, the CDR3 is TGTGCCAGCAGCTTAGGCGGGGGGCTCGAACAGTACGTC. Translating it yields CASSLGGGLEQYV.

This chain uses TRBV6-4 with TRBJ1-2, with 9 bases identical to TRBD1. CDR1 MRHNA and CDR2 SNTAGT come from the germline V gene. V lost 6 bases to trimming and J lost 5 bases; unmatched junction nucleotides: 4. This CDR3 has 13 residues. The CDR3 is CASSPDRGYGYTF. The CDR3 DNA reads as TGTGCCAGCAGCCCCGACAGGGGGTATGGCTACACCTTC.

This chain joins TRBV27 and TRBJ2-3, with 10 bases lining up with TRBD2. The CDR3 runs to 16 residues. The junction had 13 bases not matched to a gene; V was cut back by 4 bases and J by 9 bases. From germline, CDR1 is MNHEY and CDR2 SMNVEV (reference sequence). The CDR3 DNA reads TGTGCCAGCAGTTCCCTACTAGCGGGGCCGGTATCCACGCAGTATTTT. Amino acids: CASSSLLAGPVSTQYF.

This rearrangement joins TRBV6-1 to TRBJ1-1; TRBD1 is a possible D gene (6 bases). The V end was cut by 1 base, the J end by 1 base, with 7 bases between. The CDR3 length is 14 residues. Germline assignment: CDR1 MNHNS and CDR2 SASEGT. In DNA, the CDR3 is TGTGCCAGCAGTGAAGGACAGGAGAACACTGAAGCTTTCTTT. Translated: CASSEGQENTEAFF.

The V and J genes are TRBV7-9 and TRBJ1-1, with D hard to call. This CDR3 comprises 12 residues. Germline lookup yields CDR1 SEHNR and CDR2 FQNEAQ (reference sequence). Deletions cut 8 bases from V and 1 base from J, with 8 bases between. The CDR3, as DNA: TGTGCCAGCGGTCCCGGGAACACTGAAGCTTTCTTT. Protein product: CASGPGNTEAFF.

The chain has TRBV7-2 and TRBJ2-7, with 12 bases that match TRBD1. V was pared by 4 bases and J by 3 bases, with 4 bases of the junction left unmatched. Germline loops: CDR1 SGHTA, CDR2 FQGNSA. The CDR3 sequence is 15 residues long. The CDR3 reads CASSSGTGGFYEQYF. The CDR3 region has the DNA TGTGCCAGCAGCTCCGGGACAGGGGGCTTCTACGAGCAGTACTTC.

V is TRBV6-1 and J is TRBJ1-5, with a weak D call TRBD1 (5 bases). Trimming pared 10 bases from V and 1 base from J, leaving 8 bases between. The germline V gene has CDR1 MNHNS and CDR2 SASEGT. This CDR3 is 12 amino acids long. The DNA for the CDR3 is TGTGCCACCAGACAGAGCAATCAGCCCCAGCATTTT. Its protein is CATRQSNQPQHF.